This TCR beta chain was found in a study of blood T cell repertoires in COVID-19. Study-wide background: The United States, Italy and Spain provided the acute and convalescent COVID-19 samples. Sources were T cells, B-cell-depleted T cells, or PBMCs; the material itself was cDNA or gDNA.

Only in-frame clones appear in the TCRdb table, and some are missing; sequencing was by immunoSEQ multiplex PCR. This sample carries under 40,000 clones, just over 90% of them seen once, and the ten largest clones take 0.92%. The V gene lost 0 bases and the J gene lost 8 bases, with 10 bases spanning the gap. Germline V gene data show CDR1 as MNHEY and CDR2 as SVGAGI. The CDR3 loop spans 13 amino acids. This clone is a singleton in its sample. The chain couples TRBV6-5 to TRBJ1-2; D is ambiguous. Sample: peripheral blood. The origin of this receptor is a male donor with active COVID-19. This CDR3 is CASSYSNGYGYTF. The CDR3 coding sequence is TGTGCCAGCAGTTACTCGAACGGGTACGGCTACACCTTC.